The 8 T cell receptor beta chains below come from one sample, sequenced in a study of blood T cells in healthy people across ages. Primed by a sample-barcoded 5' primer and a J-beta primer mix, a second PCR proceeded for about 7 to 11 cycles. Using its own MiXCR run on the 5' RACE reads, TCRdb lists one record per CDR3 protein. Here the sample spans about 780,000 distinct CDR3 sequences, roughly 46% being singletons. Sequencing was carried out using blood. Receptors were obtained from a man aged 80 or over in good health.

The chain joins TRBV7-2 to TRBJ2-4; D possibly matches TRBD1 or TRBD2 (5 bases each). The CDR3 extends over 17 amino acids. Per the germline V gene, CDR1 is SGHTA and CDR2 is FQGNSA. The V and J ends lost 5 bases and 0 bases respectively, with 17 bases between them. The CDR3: CASSPWRGVVAKNIQYF. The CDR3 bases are TGTGCCAGCAGCCCCTGGAGAGGGGTAGTAGCCAAAAACATTCAGTACTTC. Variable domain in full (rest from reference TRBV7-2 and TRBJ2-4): GAGVSQSPSNKVTEKGKDVELRCDPISGHTALYWYRQSLGQGLEFLIYFQGNSAPDKSGLPSDRFSAERTGGSVSTLTIQRTQQEDSAVYLCASSPWRGVVAKNIQYFGAGTRLSVL.

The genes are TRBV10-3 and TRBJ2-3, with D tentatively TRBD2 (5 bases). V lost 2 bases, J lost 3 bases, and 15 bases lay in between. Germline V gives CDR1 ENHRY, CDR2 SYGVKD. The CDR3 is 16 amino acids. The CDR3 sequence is CAISELSPQRTDTQYF. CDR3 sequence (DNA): TGTGCCATCAGTGAGCTTTCCCCACAGCGGACAGATACGCAGTATTTT.

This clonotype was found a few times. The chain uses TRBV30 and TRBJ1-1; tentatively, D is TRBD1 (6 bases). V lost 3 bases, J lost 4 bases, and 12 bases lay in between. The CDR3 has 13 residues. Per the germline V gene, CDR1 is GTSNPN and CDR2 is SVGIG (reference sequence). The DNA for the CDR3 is TGTGCCTGGAGCGCACAGGGATCCACTGAAGCTTTCTTT. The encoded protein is CAWSAQGSTEAFF.

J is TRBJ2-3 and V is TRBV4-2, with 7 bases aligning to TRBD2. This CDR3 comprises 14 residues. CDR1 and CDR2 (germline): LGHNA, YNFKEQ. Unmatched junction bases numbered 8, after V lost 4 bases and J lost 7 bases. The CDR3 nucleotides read TGTGCCAGCAGCCTAAACGCGGGAGAAAATACGCAGTATTTT. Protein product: CASSLNAGENTQYF.

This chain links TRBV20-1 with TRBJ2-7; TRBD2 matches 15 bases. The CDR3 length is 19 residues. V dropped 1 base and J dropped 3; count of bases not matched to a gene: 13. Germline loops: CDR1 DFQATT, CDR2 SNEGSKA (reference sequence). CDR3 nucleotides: TGCAGTGCTAGAGCCCTAGGACTAGCGGGAGGGCCCGGACTCTACGAGCAGTACTTC. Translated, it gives CSARALGLAGGPGLYEQYF.

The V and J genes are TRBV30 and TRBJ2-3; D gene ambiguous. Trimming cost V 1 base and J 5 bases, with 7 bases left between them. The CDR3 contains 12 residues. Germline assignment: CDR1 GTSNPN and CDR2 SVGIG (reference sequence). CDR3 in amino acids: CAWSAIVDTQYF. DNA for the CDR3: TGTGCCTGGAGTGCCATCGTAGATACGCAGTATTTT.

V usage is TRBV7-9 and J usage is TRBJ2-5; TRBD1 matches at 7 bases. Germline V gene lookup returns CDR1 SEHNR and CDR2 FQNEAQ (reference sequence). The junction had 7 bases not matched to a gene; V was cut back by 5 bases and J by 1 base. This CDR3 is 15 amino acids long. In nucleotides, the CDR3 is TGTGCCAGCAGCACCAACAGGGGTTCCCAAGAGACCCAGTACTTC. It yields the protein CASSTNRGSQETQYF.

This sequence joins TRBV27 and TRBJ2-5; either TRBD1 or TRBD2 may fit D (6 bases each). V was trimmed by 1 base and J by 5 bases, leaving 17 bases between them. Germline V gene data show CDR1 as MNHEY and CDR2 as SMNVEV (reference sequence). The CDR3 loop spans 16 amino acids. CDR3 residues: CASSLLPGARLETQYF. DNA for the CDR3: TGTGCCAGCAGTTTATTACCGGGGGCGCGTTTGGAGACCCAGTACTTC.